The T cell receptor (beta chain) described here comes from a study of blood T cell repertoires in COVID-19. V gave up 6 bases and J gave up 6 bases; unmatched junction bases: 6. This CDR3 contains 14 residues. Germline assignment: CDR1 MNHEY and CDR2 SMNVEV (reference sequence). Assay used: immunoSEQ multiplex PCR; TCRdb lists only in-frame clones, some missing. Of 40,000 to 50,000 clones listed, about 89% are singletons. The chain carries TRBV27 and TRBJ2-1; 9 bases fit TRBD2. Input material: peripheral blood. The source is a human donor in a cohort sampled during active COVID-19. CDR3 loop: CASRLAGGSNEQFF. The CDR3 bases are TGTGCCAGCAGATTGGCGGGAGGGTCCAATGAGCAGTTCTTC.